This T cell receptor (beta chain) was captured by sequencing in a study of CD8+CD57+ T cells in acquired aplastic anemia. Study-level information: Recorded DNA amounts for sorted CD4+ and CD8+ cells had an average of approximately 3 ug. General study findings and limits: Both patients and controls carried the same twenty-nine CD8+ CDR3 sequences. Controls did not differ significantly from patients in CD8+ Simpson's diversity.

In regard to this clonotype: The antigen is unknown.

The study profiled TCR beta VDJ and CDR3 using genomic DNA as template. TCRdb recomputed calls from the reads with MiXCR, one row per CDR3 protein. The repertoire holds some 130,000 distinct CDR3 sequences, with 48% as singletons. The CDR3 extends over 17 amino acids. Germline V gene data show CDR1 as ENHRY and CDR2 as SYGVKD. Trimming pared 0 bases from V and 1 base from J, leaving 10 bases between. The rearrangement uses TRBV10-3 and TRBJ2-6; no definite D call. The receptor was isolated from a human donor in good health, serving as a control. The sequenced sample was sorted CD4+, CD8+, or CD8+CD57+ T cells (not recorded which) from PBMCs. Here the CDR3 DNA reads TGTGCCATCAGTGAGTCCAGAGTAAGGTCTGGGGCCAACGTCCTGACTTTC. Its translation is CAISESRVRSGANVLTF.